This T cell receptor (beta chain) was identified during a study of CD8 T cells in ankylosing spondylitis. This clonotype was recorded a few times. No antigen is known for it. 5'-RACE, quantitative and with molecular barcodes, yielded the TCR beta libraries. TCRdb redid the calling of the 5' RACE reads with MiXCR, one entry per CDR3 protein. Of approximately 540,000 distinct CDR3 sequences listed, over 9.5% are singletons. Study-wide results and limits: Researchers reportedly found disease-linked clones significantly enriched in matched ankylosing spondylitis synovial fluid. The study identified a TCR beta motif of roughly eight highly homologous variants that appeared characteristic of ankylosing spondylitis blood. A number of the motif variants had already been described in reactive arthritis synovial fluid and blood. CD8+ by phenotype, disease-linked clones were relatively rare in peripheral blood.

Sequenced input: blood, either unsorted or a sorted T cell fraction (not recorded which). The sequence came from a male donor with ankylosing spondylitis.

As DNA, the CDR3 is TGTGCCAGCAGTGATTTCCGCTCCTACGAGCAGTACTTC. Protein sequence: CASSDFRSYEQYF. The chain recombines TRBV6-2 or TRBV6-3 with TRBJ2-7; unclear D gene. Germline loops: CDR1 MNHEY, CDR2 SVGEGT. V was clipped by 5 bases and J by 0 bases, with 8 bases between them. This CDR3 has 13 residues.